The rows below give T cell receptor beta chains drawn from one sample of a study of blood T cells in healthy people across ages. TCRdb processed the 5' RACE reads anew with MiXCR; each CDR3 protein has one entry. This sample carries some 1.4 million distinct CDR3 sequences, roughly 40% of them seen once, and the ten largest clones take roughly 7.9%. Material: blood. The receptor source for this set is a woman under 30 in good health. CDR3s leave out the opening cysteine and the closing phenylalanine or tryptophan. A D gene is named only where the DNA matches it firmly.

V	D	J	CDR3
TRBV6-2/TRBV6-3	-	TRBJ1-5	ASSSHQVNSQH
TRBV20-1	-	TRBJ2-7	SAGDAGPSYEQY
TRBV24-1	TRBD1	TRBJ1-5	ATSDPGTGGFQPQH
TRBV7-2	TRBD2	TRBJ2-7	ASRQLAGGLYEQY
TRBV20-1	TRBD2	TRBJ2-3	GAPPGLGADTQY
TRBV12-3/TRBV12-4	-	TRBJ2-5	ASRGKGGVTQY
TRBV7-2	-	TRBJ2-2	ASSLGEHTGELF
TRBV27	TRBD2	TRBJ2-1	ASSLAGLEHNEQF
TRBV5-1	-	TRBJ2-1	ASSPEPLTREQF
TRBV20-1	TRBD2	TRBJ2-3	SAPSGTVDTQY
TRBV6-5	-	TRBJ2-5	ASTLIWFLY
TRBV20-1	-	TRBJ1-2	SAMGGRYGYT
TRBV2	-	TRBJ2-5	ATQYQETQY
TRBV6-6	TRBD1	TRBJ2-3	ASREFRDSTDTQY
TRBV4-1	TRBD2	TRBJ2-1	ASDLASGSLTLYNEQF
TRBV28	-	TRBJ2-3	ASREVNTQY
TRBV27	TRBD1	TRBJ2-1	ASSLRDRDGNEQF
TRBV7-6	-	TRBJ2-6	ASLPGVVGYSGANVLT
TRBV5-5	-	TRBJ2-3	ASSPHPYTDTQY
TRBV5-1	-	TRBJ2-2	ASSPPKDRRDTGELF
TRBV7-3	TRBD1	TRBJ2-1	ASSYDRDETQF
TRBV3-1	TRBD1	TRBJ1-2	ASSQMDRESYGYT
TRBV13	TRBD1	TRBJ1-6	ASSHGQGTYNSPLH
TRBV7-9	TRBD1	TRBJ1-2	ASSSQGTGGFYGYT